The 24 T cell receptor beta chains below all came from one sample that was sequenced in a study of cytomegalovirus exposure and HLA in healthy donors. The data were produced by immunoSEQ multiplex PCR, yet TCRdb's version contains in-frame clones alone and is incomplete. This sample has tens of thousands of clones, with 80% to 90% found just once. Sequences were obtained from PBMCs. The receptors derive from a woman in her twenties or thirties in good health and CMV-seronegative.

This clone was recorded once. Sequence at one end of the junction differs from germline and may be a read error. The chain combines TRBV28 with TRBJ2-7, with D hard to call. There are 11 residues in the CDR3. From germline, CDR1 is MDHEN and CDR2 SYDVKM. The CDR3 here is CASSSSHEQYF. DNA of the CDR3: TGTGCCAGCAGTTCCTCCCACGAGCAGTACTTC. Based on the CDR3 plus reference TRBV28 and TRBJ2-7, the full variable domain is DVKVTQSSRYLVKRTGEKVFLECVQDMDHENMFWYRQDPGLGLRLIYFSYDVKMKEKGDIPEGYSVSREKKERFSLILESASTNQTSMYLCASSSSHEQYFGPGTRLTVT.

This rearrangement joins TRBV27 to TRBJ1-4; TRBD1 is a possible D gene (5 bases). CDR3 length: 14 residues. The V end was cut by 2 bases, the J end by 8 bases, with 12 bases between. Per the germline V gene, CDR1 is MNHEY and CDR2 is SMNVEV (reference sequence). CDR3 loop: CASSLAGLGEKLFF. The CDR3 region has the DNA TGTGCCAGCAGTTTAGCAGGGTTGGGAGAAAAACTGTTTTTT.

The V and J genes are TRBV27 and TRBJ1-2, with a weak D call TRBD1 (6 bases). Germline assignment: CDR1 MNHEY and CDR2 SMNVEV (reference sequence). The CDR3 length is 15 residues. Trimming left V 7 bases short and J 7 bases short, with 22 bases between. This CDR3 is CASTYWGQEWAGYTF. The CDR3 DNA sequence: TGTGCCAGCACCTACTGGGGGCAGGAGTGGGCTGGCTACACCTTC.

The genes are TRBV6-4 and TRBJ2-3; TRBD2 agrees at 7 bases. J lost 4 bases, V lost 2 bases, and 6 bases had no gene match. The CDR3 has 15 amino acids. The germline V gene has CDR1 MRHNA and CDR2 SNTAGT. CDR3 nucleotide sequence: TGTGCCAGCAGTGACAACGCGGGAGCAGCAGATACGCAGTATTTT. Encoded protein: CASSDNAGAADTQYF.

CDR3 region: CATSRDLGTGKREQYF. CDR3 nucleotide sequence: TGTGCCACCAGCAGAGATCTGGGGACAGGGAAACGCGAGCAGTACTTC. The V call is TRBV15, the J call TRBJ2-7, with TRBD1 matching 9 bases. The V and J ends lost 0 bases and 6 bases, in that order; junction bases with no gene match: 9. CDR3 length equals 16 residues. Germline lookup yields CDR1 LNHNV and CDR2 YYDKDF (reference sequence).

The genes are TRBV4-1 and TRBJ1-1; D not certain. The CDR3 extends over 15 amino acids. Trimming left V 2 bases short and J 1 base short, with 11 bases between. From germline, CDR1 is MGHRA and CDR2 YSYEKL. CDR3 sequence (DNA): TGCGCCAGCAGCCAATTTCTTACAGCGAACACTGAAGCTTTCTTT. Translating gives CASSQFLTANTEAFF.

The chain joins TRBV14 to TRBJ2-1; 7 nucleotides agree with TRBD2. The length of the CDR3 is 17 residues. The germline gives CDR1 SGHDN, CDR2 FVKESK. V shed 1 base and J 7 bases; nucleotides not matched to a gene: 13. For the CDR3, the DNA is TGTGCCAGCAGCCAAGGGCTAGGTGGCGGGAGTAGGAATGAGCAGTTCTTC. Translated, it gives CASSQGLGGGSRNEQFF.

The rearrangement links TRBV28 to TRBJ2-5, with TRBD1 identical over 7 bases. Germline CDR1 and CDR2: MDHEN and SYDVKM. V was clipped by 8 bases and J by 5 bases; unmatched bases: 17. The CDR3 spans 16 residues. As DNA, the CDR3 is TGTGCCAGCTCAGTTCCTGCGACAGGGAAAAGGGAGACCCAGTACTTC. Its protein is CASSVPATGKRETQYF.

This clone was seen just once. This chain links TRBV5-1 with TRBJ1-2, with 7 bases fitting TRBD1. CDR1 SGHRS and CDR2 YFSETQ come from the germline V gene. V dropped 4 bases and J dropped 4; count of bases not matched to a gene: 7. There are 14 residues in the CDR3. CDR3 DNA sequence: TGCGCCAGCAGCATTTGGGACAGTGTCTATGGCTACACCTTC. As protein: CASSIWDSVYGYTF.

The rearrangement uses TRBV5-4 and TRBJ2-2; D unclear. CDR1 is SGHNT, CDR2 YYREEE, per germline (reference sequence). This CDR3 spans 12 amino acids. V was shortened by 6 bases and J by 0 bases, with 3 bases between the two germline ends. The DNA for the CDR3 is TGTGCCAGCACTCCGAACACCGGGGAGCTGTTTTTT. Its protein is CASTPNTGELFF.

In its sample, this clone was seen once. The V gene is TRBV5-4, the J gene TRBJ2-7, with TRBD1 as a possible D gene (6 bases). The germline CDR1 and CDR2 sequences are SGHNT and YYREEE (reference sequence). The CDR3 is 14 residues long. V was pared by 2 bases and J by 3 bases, with 12 bases between. Written as DNA, the CDR3 is TGTGCCAGCAGCTTCGCCGGGACAATCTACGAGCAGTACTTC. Encoded protein: CASSFAGTIYEQYF.

This chain links TRBV13 with TRBJ2-5; 11 bases map to TRBD1. The CDR3 has 23 amino acids. V lost 1 base to trimming and J lost 1 base; unmatched junction nucleotides: 23. CDR1 is PRHDT and CDR2 is FYEKMQ in the germline V gene (reference sequence). The CDR3 region has the DNA TGTGCCAGCAGCTTAGTATCGGGACAGGGGGACCTCGGTACAACACTAACCCAAGAGACCCAGTACTTC. Translated, it gives CASSLVSGQGDLGTTLTQETQYF.

The V and J genes are TRBV30 and TRBJ2-7, with TRBD2 as a possible D gene (6 bases). The CDR3 consists of 15 residues. V was cut by 3 bases and J by 3 bases, with 18 bases left in between. Germline V gene lookup returns CDR1 GTSNPN and CDR2 SVGIG (reference sequence). The CDR3 sequence: CAWSPVRDGYYEQYF. The DNA for the CDR3 is TGTGCCTGGAGCCCTGTGCGGGATGGGTACTACGAGCAGTACTTC.

This clone came up once. The chain couples TRBV6-5 to TRBJ2-5; the D is unclear. CDR3 length equals 14 residues. Per germline, CDR1 MNHEY and CDR2 SVGAGI. Deletions cut 5 bases from V and 2 bases from J, with 12 bases between. The CDR3 coding sequence is TGTGCCAGCAGTCTTTTCGAGACACAAGAGACCCAGTACTTC. Translation gives CASSLFETQETQYF.

The V gene is TRBV9, the J gene TRBJ2-7, with 7 bases fitting TRBD2. Trimming at V came to 2 bases and at J to 0 bases, leaving 5 bases not matched to a gene. Per germline, CDR1 SGDLS and CDR2 YYNGEE. This CDR3 has 15 amino acids. Here the CDR3 DNA reads TGTGCCAGCAGCGTTGGCCTAGCGGACTCCTACGAGCAGTACTTC. Translation: CASSVGLADSYEQYF.

This clone showed up just once. The chain recombines TRBV5-4 with TRBJ1-4, with unresolved D. Per the germline V gene, CDR1 is SGHNT and CDR2 is YYREEE (reference sequence). The CDR3 length is 13 residues. V was shortened by 2 bases and J by 6 bases, with 8 bases between the two germline ends. Written as DNA, the CDR3 is TGTGCCAGCAGCTTTAGTGAGGATGAAAAACTGTTTTTT. It encodes CASSFSEDEKLFF.

J is TRBJ1-5 and V is TRBV6-1, with D unclear. The germline V and J ends were trimmed by 11 bases and 4 bases, with 15 bases remaining between them. The CDR3 contains 13 residues. The germline gives CDR1 MNHNS, CDR2 SASEGT. CDR3 sequence (DNA): TGTGCCGTCCAAAGAGAGGGAAATCAGCCCCAGCATTTT. Translated, it gives CAVQREGNQPQHF.

This sequence joins TRBV28 and TRBJ1-5, with D perhaps TRBD1 (6 bases). V was shortened by 6 bases and J by 8 bases, with 14 bases between the two germline ends. The CDR3 length is 13 residues. Germline-derived CDR1 and CDR2 are MDHEN and SYDVKM. CDR3 sequence: CASSLAGAKPQHF. The CDR3 DNA reads TGTGCCAGCAGCCTCGCGGGGGCTAAGCCCCAGCATTTT.

The rearrangement joins TRBV7-3 to TRBJ1-3; tentatively, D is TRBD1 (5 bases). This CDR3 spans 16 amino acids. CDR1 is SGHTA and CDR2 is FQGTGA in the germline V gene. Trimming cost V 2 bases and J 0 bases, with 11 bases left between them. In nucleotides, the CDR3 is TGTGCCAGCAGCTTACTTGCAGGGAACTCTGGAAACACCATATATTTT. This sequence encodes CASSLLAGNSGNTIYF. The full variable domain, in which reference TRBV7-3 and TRBJ1-3 provide the parts outside the CDR3, is GAGVSQTPSNKVTEKGKYVELRCDPISGHTALYWYRQSLGQGPEFLIYFQGTGAADDSGLPNDRFFAVRPEGSVSTLKIQRTERGDSAVYLCASSLLAGNSGNTIYFGEGSWLTVV.

The chain has TRBV5-4 and TRBJ2-1, with a possible D match to TRBD2 (5 bases). Trimming removed 0 bases from V and 6 bases from J, with 10 bases in between. From germline, CDR1 is SGHNT and CDR2 YYREEE (reference sequence). The CDR3 extends over 14 amino acids. CDR3 sequence reads: CASSLDSRGNEQFF. CDR3 bases: TGTGCCAGCAGCTTGGACTCCCGGGGCAATGAGCAGTTCTTC.

This clone is medium-sized (0.01 to 0.1%) by share. V and J are TRBV7-8 and TRBJ1-1; TRBD1 might be the D (5 bases). V lost 3 bases and J lost 8, with 7 bases in between. The CDR3 extends over 11 amino acids. The V gene's germline CDR1 is SGHVS and CDR2 FQNEAQ. CDR3 DNA sequence: TGTGCCAGCAGCTTGCAGGGAGAAGCTTTCTTT. Residues: CASSLQGEAFF.

This sequence joins TRBV28 and TRBJ2-7; the match to TRBD2 covers 12 bases. The trim removed 4 bases at V and 0 bases at J, leaving 7 bases unmatched. The CDR3 contains 17 residues. Germline lookup yields CDR1 MDHEN and CDR2 SYDVKM. CDR3 DNA: TGTGCCAGCAGTTCCCCCGGACTAGCGGGAAACTCCTACGAGCAGTACTTC. As protein: CASSSPGLAGNSYEQYF.

V gene TRBV7-2 combines with J gene TRBJ2-3, with D possibly TRBD2 on 6 matching bases. Trimming pared 1 base from V and 1 base from J, leaving 9 bases between. Germline V gene data show CDR1 as SGHTA and CDR2 as FQGNSA. The CDR3 is made up of 15 amino acids. Here the CDR3 DNA reads TGTGCCAGCAGCTTAGGACTAGTAGGCACAGATACGCAGTATTTT. It encodes CASSLGLVGTDTQYF.

The chain couples TRBV27 to TRBJ2-1; a weak D match, TRBD2 (5 bases). V was shortened by 2 bases and J by 6 bases, with 8 bases between the two germline ends. CDR1 is MNHEY and CDR2 is SMNVEV in the germline V gene (reference sequence). The CDR3 totals 13 residues. The CDR3 loop is CASSLGGLNEQFF. In DNA form, the CDR3 reads TGTGCCAGCAGTTTAGGAGGTCTCAATGAGCAGTTCTTC.